One sample yielded the 20 T cell receptor beta chains listed below, sequenced in a study of blood T cell repertoires in COVID-19. The repertoire was sequenced with immunoSEQ multiplex PCR; TCRdb's copy has only in-frame clones and lacks some. The repertoire holds fewer than 250,000 clones, with around 84% as singletons. Material for sequencing was peripheral blood. The receptors stem from a man aged 35 to 55 with acute or convalescent COVID-19.

Worth noting for this clone: The same CDR3 can be traced to other DNA sequences in this sample. The rearrangement links TRBV28 to TRBJ1-1, with TRBD1 matching over 8 bases. Looked up from germline, CDR1 is MDHEN and CDR2 is SYDVKM. This CDR3 comprises 14 residues. The junction had 3 bases not matched to a gene; V was cut back by 5 bases and J by 1 base. CDR3 sequence (DNA): TGTGCCAGCAGTCTACAGGGGGGGAACACTGAAGCTTTCTTT. It encodes CASSLQGGNTEAFF. The full variable domain, completed using reference TRBV28 and TRBJ1-1, is DVKVTQSSRYLVKRTGEKVFLECVQDMDHENMFWYRQDPGLGLRLIYFSYDVKMKEKGDIPEGYSVSREKKERFSLILESASTNQTSMYLCASSLQGGNTEAFFGQGTRLTVV.

The chain has TRBV6-5 and TRBJ1-6, with D uncertain. The CDR3 consists of 12 residues. The V and J ends lost 6 bases and 7 bases respectively, with 7 bases between them. Germline assignment: CDR1 MNHEY and CDR2 SVGAGI. The CDR3 loop reads CASSTRNSPLHF. For the CDR3, the DNA is TGTGCCAGCAGCACTCGGAATTCACCCCTCCACTTT.

This clone occurred once. Within the sample, other DNA sequences also encode this same CDR3. As DNA, the CDR3 is TGTGCCTGGAGCCCAGGGTCTGGAAACACCATATATTTT. Protein product: CAWSPGSGNTIYF. The chain has TRBV30 and TRBJ1-3; weak D call: TRBD1 (5 bases). Trimming cost V 3 bases and J 1 base, with 7 bases left between them. CDR3 size: 13 residues. The germline V gene has CDR1 GTSNPN and CDR2 SVGIG (reference sequence).

V and J are TRBV5-1 and TRBJ1-2, with a possible D match to TRBD1 (5 bases). V was pared by 4 bases and J by 3 bases, with 7 bases between. This CDR3 is built from 12 residues. Germline V CDR1 and CDR2: SGHRS, YFSETQ. CDR3 amino acids: CASSPGDYGYTF. In DNA form, the CDR3 reads TGCGCCAGCAGCCCGGGGGACTATGGCTACACCTTC. The variable domain in full, completed from reference TRBV5-1 and TRBJ1-2, reads KAGVTQTPRYLIKTRGQQVTLSCSPISGHRSVSWYQQTPGQGLQFLFEYFSETQRNKGNFPGRFSGRQFSNSRSEMNVSTLELGDSALYLCASSPGDYGYTFGSGTRLTVV.

The gene calls are TRBV9 and TRBJ1-3, with 7 nucleotides matching TRBD1. Germline loops: CDR1 SGDLS, CDR2 YYNGEE. V trimming: 3 bases; J trimming: 0 bases; junction bases outside the gene matches: 6. CDR3 length: 16 amino acids. CDR3 in DNA: TGTGCCAGCAGCGCGATAGGGACAGTCTCTGGAAACACCATATATTTT. Translation gives CASSAIGTVSGNTIYF.

V gene TRBV5-4 combines with J gene TRBJ2-7; no firm D call. Germline values: CDR1 SGHNT, CDR2 YYREEE (reference sequence). The germline V and J ends were trimmed by 4 bases and 0 bases, with 11 bases remaining between them. This CDR3 comprises 14 residues. The CDR3 coding sequence is TGTGCCAGCAGCCCAAACTGGAGCTCCTACGAGCAGTACTTC. It translates to CASSPNWSSYEQYF. Based on the CDR3 plus reference TRBV5-4 and TRBJ2-7, the full variable domain is ETGVTQSPTHLIKTRGQQVTLRCSSQSGHNTVSWYQQALGQGPQFIFQYYREEENGRGNFPPRFSGLQFPNYSSELNVNALELDDSALYLCASSPNWSSYEQYFGPGTRLTVT.

This sequence joins TRBV6-5 and TRBJ2-7, with 7 positions matching TRBD2. Germline V gene sequence: CDR1 MNHEY, CDR2 SVGAGI. J was trimmed by 0 bases and V by 7 bases; bases with no gene match: 6. The CDR3 is made up of 14 amino acids. For the CDR3, the DNA is TGTGCCAGCAAGCGGGGAATTAGCTCCTACGAGCAGTACTTC. Encoded protein: CASKRGISSYEQYF.

The V gene is TRBV7-2, the J gene TRBJ1-1; weak D call: TRBD1 (5 bases). V lost 1 base and J lost 4, with 16 bases in between. This CDR3 is built from 16 residues. Germline-derived CDR1 and CDR2 are SGHTA and FQGNSA. Written as DNA, the CDR3 is TGTGCCAGCAGCTTAGGGGCCAGGGAAAGGCTCACTGAAGCTTTCTTT. Amino acid sequence: CASSLGARERLTEAFF.

The chain recombines TRBV20-1 with TRBJ2-1, with 7 bases that match TRBD2. The junction had 11 bases not matched to a gene; V was cut back by 6 bases and J by 0 bases. Germline CDR1 and CDR2: DFQATT and SNEGSKA (reference sequence). The CDR3 covers 16 residues. The CDR3 bases are TGCAGTGCCAGTCCGGGACTAAAGAGCTCCTACAATGAGCAGTTCTTC. Residues: CSASPGLKSSYNEQFF.

The CDR3 spells CASSEVAGGGELFF. CDR3 bases: TGTGCCAGCAGTGAAGTCGCGGGGGGAGGGGAGCTGTTTTTT. This rearrangement joins TRBV2 to TRBJ2-2; 8 bases map to TRBD2. The V gene end was trimmed by 1 base and the J gene end by 8 bases; junction bases not matched to a gene: 3. Germline V gene data show CDR1 as SNHLY and CDR2 as FYNNEI. The CDR3 runs 14 residues. The full variable domain, rest sourced from reference TRBV2 and TRBJ2-2, is EPEVTQTPSHQVTQMGQEVILRCVPISNHLYFYWYRQILGQKVEFLVSFYNNEISEKSEIFDDQFSVERPDGSNFTLKIRSTKLEDSAMYFCASSEVAGGGELFFGEGSRLTVL.

At least ten counts were recorded for this clone. The rearrangement links TRBV7-9 to TRBJ2-2; D gene ambiguous. The length of the CDR3 is 14 residues. V lost 5 bases and J lost 2, with 9 bases in between. Germline CDR1 reads SEHNR; CDR2 reads FQNEAQ (reference sequence). The CDR3 coding sequence is TGTGCCAGCAGCCCGACAAGTAACACCGGGGAGCTGTTTTTT. As protein: CASSPTSNTGELFF.

The chain employs TRBV24-1 and TRBJ1-1; perhaps TRBD1 as D (5 bases). With 7 bases removed from V and 5 bases from J, the gap between germline ends came to 16 bases. This CDR3 comprises 14 residues. Germline V gene sequence: CDR1 KGHDR, CDR2 SFDVKD. CDR3 bases: TGTGCCACCAGACCGCCGGGGGGTGGAACTGAAGCTTTCTTT. This translates into CATRPPGGGTEAFF.

The V call is TRBV5-4, the J call TRBJ2-1, with TRBD2 as a possible D gene (5 bases). V dropped 2 bases and J dropped 8 bases, with 17 bases sitting between them. The length of the CDR3 is 15 residues. Germline V gene lookup returns CDR1 SGHNT and CDR2 YYREEE (reference sequence). The CDR3 DNA is TGTGCCAGCAGCTTTTTTGGTCTAGGAGGCGATGAGCAGTTCTTC. Protein sequence: CASSFFGLGGDEQFF.

There are a few counts of this clone. The chain recombines TRBV7-2 with TRBJ2-3; D call uncertain. The V end was cut by 3 bases, the J end by 5 bases, with 6 bases between. Germline-derived CDR1 and CDR2 are SGHTA and FQGNSA. The CDR3 runs to 12 residues. The CDR3 DNA reads TGTGCCAGCAGCTTCCGAGGAGATACGCAGTATTTT. Protein sequence: CASSFRGDTQYF.

This clone was detected only a few times. The chain employs TRBV20-1 and TRBJ2-1; 7 nucleotides align to TRBD2. The CDR3 runs to 11 residues. Germline values: CDR1 DFQATT, CDR2 SNEGSKA (reference sequence). V was pared by 0 bases and J by 14 bases, with 4 bases of the junction left unmatched. The CDR3 region is CSARDGGGKFF. As DNA, the CDR3 is TGCAGTGCTAGAGATGGGGGGGGAAAGTTCTTC.

The rearrangement uses TRBV18 and TRBJ1-5; 11 nucleotides line up with TRBD1. Looked up from germline, CDR1 is KGHSH and CDR2 is LQKENI. This CDR3 has 16 amino acids. The ends lost 3 bases at V and 7 bases at J; junction bases unmatched: 8. CDR3 coding DNA: TGTGCCAGCTCACCGACCGGGACAGGGGGATTCCAGCCCCAGCATTTT. Translation gives CASSPTGTGGFQPQHF.

The rearrangement uses TRBV6-6 and TRBJ1-1; D is uncertain. The germline CDR1 and CDR2 sequences are MNHNY and SVGAGI (reference sequence). With 5 bases removed from V and 1 base from J, the gap between germline ends came to 11 bases. The CDR3 totals 14 residues. This CDR3 reads CASSGRTSNTEAFF. The CDR3, as DNA: TGTGCCAGCAGTGGACGGACTTCGAACACTGAAGCTTTCTTT.

The chain has TRBV5-4 and TRBJ2-2; D uncertain. Trimming cost V 1 base and J 3 bases, with 7 bases left between them. CDR3 length equals 14 residues. In germline, CDR1 is SGHNT, CDR2 YYREEE (reference sequence). The CDR3 is CASSLIGDTGELFF. For the CDR3, the DNA is TGTGCCAGCAGCTTGATTGGAGACACCGGGGAGCTGTTTTTT.

In DNA, the CDR3 is TGTGCCAGCAGCGTAGCAGGGGGACAGGGCGGCACAGATACGCAGTATTTT. It specifies CASSVAGGQGGTDTQYF. The V and J genes are TRBV9 and TRBJ2-3, with 9 bases identical to TRBD1. Germline CDR1 SGDLS, CDR2 YYNGEE. The junction had 6 bases not matched to a gene; V was cut back by 0 bases and J by 1 base. The CDR3 consists of 17 residues. Using reference TRBV9 and TRBJ2-3 for the parts outside the CDR3, the full variable domain is DSGVTQTPKHLITATGQRVTLRCSPRSGDLSVYWYQQSLDQGLQFLIQYYNGEERAKGNILERFSAQQFPDLHSELNLSSLELGDSALYFCASSVAGGQGGTDTQYFGPGTRLTVL.

This clone was seen more than once but under ten times. CDR3 sequence reads: CASSLDRGGNTIYF. The CDR3 nucleotides read TGTGCCAGCAGCCTCGACAGGGGTGGAAACACCATATATTTT. The chain employs TRBV11-2 and TRBJ1-3; 8 bases agree with TRBD1. The CDR3 runs to 14 residues. From germline, CDR1 is SGHAT and CDR2 FQNNGV. The V and J ends lost 5 bases and 3 bases, in that order; junction bases with no gene match: 3. The full variable domain, completed using reference TRBV11-2 and TRBJ1-3, is EAGVAQSPRYKIIEKRQSVAFWCNPISGHATLYWYQQILGQGPKLLIQFQNNGVVDDSQLPKDRFSAERLKGVDSTLKIQPAKLEDSAVYLCASSLDRGGNTIYFGEGSWLTVV.